This T cell receptor beta chain was sequenced for a study of blood T cell repertoires in COVID-19. Sequencing used immunoSEQ multiplex PCR; TCRdb keeps in-frame clones, though not all of them. The table lists 200,000 to 300,000 clones, roughly 76% of them singletons. Sequences were obtained from peripheral blood. The TCR originated in a woman of 80 years or more with COVID-19, enrolled during active disease.

The CDR3 nucleotides are TGTGCCAGCCACAGGGGCGCAGGAGTTAATGAAAAACTGTTTTTT. This codes for CASHRGAGVNEKLFF. The chain carries TRBV2 and TRBJ1-4, with TRBD1 matching 7 bases. CDR3 length: 15 residues. CDR1 SNHLY and CDR2 FYNNEI come from the germline V gene. V gave up 8 bases and J gave up 4 bases; unmatched junction bases: 10.